The clone carrying this T cell receptor (beta chain) was observed a handful of times. No antigen is known for it. Isolated RNA was reverse transcribed in full, so expressed TCRB transcripts were sequenced. Sequenced by immunoSEQ multiplex PCR; TCRdb stores in-frame clones only, minus some. The sample carries 300,000 to 450,000 clones, around 9.6% recorded once. V gave up 1 base and J gave up 1 base, with 7 bases separating them. CDR3 length: 14 residues. Germline V gene data show CDR1 as SEHNR and CDR2 as FQNEAQ (reference sequence). Every donor had blood drawn once into heparin, roughly 100 mL on average. The sample is drawn from a study of beta chain features in type 1 diabetes. Whole-study results and caveats: A moderate, significant TCRB CDR3 shortening appeared in type 1 diabetes across four CD4+ subsets.

The chain couples TRBV7-9 to TRBJ1-1; D ambiguous. Sequencing used central memory CD4+ T cells from blood. This clonotype originated in a man aged 25-45 years with type 1 diabetes. The CDR3 region is CASSLESRNTEAFF. CDR3 sequence (DNA): TGTGCCAGCAGCTTAGAGTCGAGGAACACTGAAGCTTTCTTT.